This T cell receptor beta chain appears in the sequencing data of a study of T cell repertoires and Cas9 in healthy adults. The study, taken as a whole, reports: In vitro, SpCas9-reactive Tregs were reported to curb effector T cell proliferation and function.

Germline assignment: CDR1 KGHSH and CDR2 LQKENI. The CDR3 runs 15 residues. V was cut by 6 bases and J by 3 bases, with 17 bases left in between. In the case of this clone: Its antigen remains unknown.

Using immunoSEQ multiplex PCR, the repertoire was profiled, and TCRdb retains in-frame clones only, with some absent. The table records tens of thousands of clones, 91% of them present only once. Sequenced: CD4+ effector T cells (CD127+, CD25-, CD137-, CD154-) from PBMCs; culture status not recorded. The chain links TRBV18 to TRBJ1-2, with D possibly TRBD1 on 5 matching bases. The TCR comes from a human donor in good health. CDR3 bases: TGTGCCAGCTCCCGCAAAGGGGAGCCTGACTATGGCTACACCTTC. Its protein is CASSRKGEPDYGYTF.